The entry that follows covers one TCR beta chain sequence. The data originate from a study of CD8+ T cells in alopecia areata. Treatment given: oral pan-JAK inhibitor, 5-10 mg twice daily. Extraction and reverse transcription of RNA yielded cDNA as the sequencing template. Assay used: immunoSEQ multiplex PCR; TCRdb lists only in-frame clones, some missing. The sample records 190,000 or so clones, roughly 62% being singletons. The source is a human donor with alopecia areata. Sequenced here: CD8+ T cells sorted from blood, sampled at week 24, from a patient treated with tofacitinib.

This CDR3 reads CASEGSRTQYF. The CDR3, as DNA: TGTGCCAGCGAGGGATCCAGGACGCAGTATTTT. The chain employs TRBV6-5 and TRBJ2-3; D perhaps matches TRBD2 (5 bases). Germline V lookup: CDR1 MNHEY, CDR2 SVGAGI. The length of the CDR3 is 11 residues. V lost 8 bases, J lost 9 bases, and 12 bases lay in between.